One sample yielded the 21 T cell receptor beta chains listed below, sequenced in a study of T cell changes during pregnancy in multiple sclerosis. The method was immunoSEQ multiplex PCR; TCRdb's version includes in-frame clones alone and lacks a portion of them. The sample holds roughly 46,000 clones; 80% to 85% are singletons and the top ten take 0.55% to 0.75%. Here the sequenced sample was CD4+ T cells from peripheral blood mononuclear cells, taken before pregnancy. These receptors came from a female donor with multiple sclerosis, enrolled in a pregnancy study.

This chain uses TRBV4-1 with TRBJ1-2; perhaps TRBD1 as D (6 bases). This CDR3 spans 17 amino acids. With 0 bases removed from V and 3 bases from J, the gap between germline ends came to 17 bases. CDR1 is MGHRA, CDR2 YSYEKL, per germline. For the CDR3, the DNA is TGCGCCAGCAGCCAAGAGGGGACAAGTGTAGGGGACTATGGCTACACCTTC. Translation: CASSQEGTSVGDYGYTF.

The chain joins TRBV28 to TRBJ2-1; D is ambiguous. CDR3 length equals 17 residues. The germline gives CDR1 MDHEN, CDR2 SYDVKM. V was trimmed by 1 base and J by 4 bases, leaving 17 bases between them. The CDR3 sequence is CASSLSGVFVLYNEQFF. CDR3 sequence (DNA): TGTGCCAGCAGTTTATCCGGAGTGTTCGTACTATACAATGAGCAGTTCTTC.

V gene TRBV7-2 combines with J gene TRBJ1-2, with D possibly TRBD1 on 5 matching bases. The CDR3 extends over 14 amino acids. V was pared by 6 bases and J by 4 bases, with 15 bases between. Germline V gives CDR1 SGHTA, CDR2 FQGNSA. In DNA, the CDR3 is TGTGCCAGCAGTGCATCGGGGGATGGCTATGGCTACACCTTC. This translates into CASSASGDGYGYTF.

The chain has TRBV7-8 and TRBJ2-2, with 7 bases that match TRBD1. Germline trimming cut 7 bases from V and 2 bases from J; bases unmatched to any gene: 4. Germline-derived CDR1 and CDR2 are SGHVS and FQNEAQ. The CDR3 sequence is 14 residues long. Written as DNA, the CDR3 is TGTGCCAGCAAACGGGACAGCAACACCGGGGAGCTGTTTTTT. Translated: CASKRDSNTGELFF.

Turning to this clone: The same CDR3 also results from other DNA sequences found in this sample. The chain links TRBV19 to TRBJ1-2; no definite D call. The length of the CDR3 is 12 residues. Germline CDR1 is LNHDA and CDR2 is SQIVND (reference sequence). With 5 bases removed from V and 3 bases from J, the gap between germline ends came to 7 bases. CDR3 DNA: TGTGCCAGTAGTTTGGCGGACTATGGCTACACCTTC. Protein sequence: CASSLADYGYTF.

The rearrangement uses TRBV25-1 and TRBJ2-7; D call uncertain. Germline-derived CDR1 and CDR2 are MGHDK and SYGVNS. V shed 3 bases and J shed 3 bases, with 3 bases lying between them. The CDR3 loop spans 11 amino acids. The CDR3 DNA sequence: TGTGCCAGCAGTGATTACTACGAGCAGTACTTC. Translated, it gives CASSDYYEQYF.

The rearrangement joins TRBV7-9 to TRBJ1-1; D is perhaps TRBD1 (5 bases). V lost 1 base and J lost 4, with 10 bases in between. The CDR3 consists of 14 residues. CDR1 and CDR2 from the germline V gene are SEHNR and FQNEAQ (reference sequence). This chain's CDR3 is CASSLVRGATEAFF. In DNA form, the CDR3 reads TGTGCCAGCAGCTTAGTGCGGGGCGCCACTGAAGCTTTCTTT.

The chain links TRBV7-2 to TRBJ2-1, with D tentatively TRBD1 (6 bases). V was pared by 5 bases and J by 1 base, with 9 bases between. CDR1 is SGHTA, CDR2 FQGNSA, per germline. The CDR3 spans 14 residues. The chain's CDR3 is CASSGQGSYNEQFF. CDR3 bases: TGTGCCAGCAGCGGTCAGGGGTCCTACAATGAGCAGTTCTTC.

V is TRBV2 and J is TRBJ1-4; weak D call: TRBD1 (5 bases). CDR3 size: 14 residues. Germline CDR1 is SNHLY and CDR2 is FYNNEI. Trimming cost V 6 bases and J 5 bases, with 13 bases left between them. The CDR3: CASRGTYLNEKLFF. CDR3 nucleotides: TGTGCCAGCAGGGGGACTTACCTAAATGAAAAACTGTTTTTT.

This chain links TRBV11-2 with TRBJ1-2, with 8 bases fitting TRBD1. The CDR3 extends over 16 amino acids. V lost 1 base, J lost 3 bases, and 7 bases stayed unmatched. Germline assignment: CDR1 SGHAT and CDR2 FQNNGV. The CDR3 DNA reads TGTGCCAGCAGCTTAGTATTCCAGGGGGCTCACTATGGCTACACCTTC. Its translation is CASSLVFQGAHYGYTF.

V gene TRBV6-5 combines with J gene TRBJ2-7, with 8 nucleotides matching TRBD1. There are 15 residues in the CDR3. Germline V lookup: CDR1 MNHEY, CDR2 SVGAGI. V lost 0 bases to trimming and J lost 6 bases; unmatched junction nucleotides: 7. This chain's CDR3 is CASSYSNRGNGEQYF. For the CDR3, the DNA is TGTGCCAGCAGTTACTCGAACAGGGGGAATGGCGAGCAGTACTTC.

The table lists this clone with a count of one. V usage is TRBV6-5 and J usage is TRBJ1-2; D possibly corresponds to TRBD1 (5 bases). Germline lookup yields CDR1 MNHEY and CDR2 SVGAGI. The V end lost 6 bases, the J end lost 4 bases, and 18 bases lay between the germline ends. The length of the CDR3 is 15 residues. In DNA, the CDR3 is TGTGCCAGCAGCCGATATCTGGGGCGCTCCTATGGCTACACCTTC. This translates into CASSRYLGRSYGYTF.

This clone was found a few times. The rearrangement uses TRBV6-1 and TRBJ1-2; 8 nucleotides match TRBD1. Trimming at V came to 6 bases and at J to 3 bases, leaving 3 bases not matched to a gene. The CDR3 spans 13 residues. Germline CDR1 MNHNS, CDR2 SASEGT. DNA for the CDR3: TGTGCCAGCAGAGAGACAGGGGACTATGGCTACACCTTC. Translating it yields CASRETGDYGYTF.

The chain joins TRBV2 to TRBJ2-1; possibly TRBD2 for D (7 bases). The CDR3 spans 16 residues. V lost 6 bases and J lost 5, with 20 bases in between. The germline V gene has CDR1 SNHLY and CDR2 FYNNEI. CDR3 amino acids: CASRRGGNSGDNEQFF. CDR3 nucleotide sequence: TGTGCCAGCAGGAGGGGGGGAAACTCCGGGGACAATGAGCAGTTCTTC. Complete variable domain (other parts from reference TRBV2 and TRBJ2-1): EPEVTQTPSHQVTQMGQEVILRCVPISNHLYFYWYRQILGQKVEFLVSFYNNEISEKSEIFDDQFSVERPDGSNFTLKIRSTKLEDSAMYFCASRRGGNSGDNEQFFGPGTRLTVL.

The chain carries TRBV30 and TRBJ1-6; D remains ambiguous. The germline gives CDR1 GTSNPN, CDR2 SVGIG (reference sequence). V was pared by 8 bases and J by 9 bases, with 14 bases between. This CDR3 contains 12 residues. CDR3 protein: CAGDGVGSPLHF. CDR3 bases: TGTGCCGGTGACGGGGTGGGTTCACCCCTCCACTTT.

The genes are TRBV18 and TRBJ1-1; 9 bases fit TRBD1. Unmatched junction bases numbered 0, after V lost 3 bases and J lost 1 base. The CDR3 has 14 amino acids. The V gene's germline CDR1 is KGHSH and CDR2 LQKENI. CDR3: CASSPDRGNTEAFF. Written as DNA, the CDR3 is TGTGCCAGCTCACCGGACAGGGGGAACACTGAAGCTTTCTTT.

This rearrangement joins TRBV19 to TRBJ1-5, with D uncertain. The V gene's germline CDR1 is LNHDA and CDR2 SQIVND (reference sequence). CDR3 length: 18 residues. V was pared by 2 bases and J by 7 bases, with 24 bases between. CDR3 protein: CASSIPLWAGFRNQPQHF. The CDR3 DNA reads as TGTGCCAGTAGTATACCGTTATGGGCAGGCTTTCGTAACCAGCCCCAGCATTTT.

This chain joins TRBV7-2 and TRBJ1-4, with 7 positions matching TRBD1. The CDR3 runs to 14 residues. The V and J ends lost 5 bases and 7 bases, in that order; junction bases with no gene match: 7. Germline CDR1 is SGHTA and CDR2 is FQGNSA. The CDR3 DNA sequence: TGTGCCAGCAGCCCTGGACAGGCCGGTGAAAAACTGTTTTTT. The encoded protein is CASSPGQAGEKLFF.

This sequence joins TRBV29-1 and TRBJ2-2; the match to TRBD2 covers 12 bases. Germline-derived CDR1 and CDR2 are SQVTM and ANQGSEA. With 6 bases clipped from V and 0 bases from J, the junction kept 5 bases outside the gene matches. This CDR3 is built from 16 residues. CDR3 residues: CSVGLAGRANTGELFF. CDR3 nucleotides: TGCAGCGTCGGACTAGCGGGGAGGGCGAACACCGGGGAGCTGTTTTTT.

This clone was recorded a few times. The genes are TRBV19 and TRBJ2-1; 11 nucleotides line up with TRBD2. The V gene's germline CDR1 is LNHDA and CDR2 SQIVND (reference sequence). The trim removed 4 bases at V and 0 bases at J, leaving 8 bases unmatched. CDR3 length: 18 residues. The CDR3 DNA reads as TGTGCCAGTAGTAAATCGGGACTAGCGGCTGACTCCTACAATGAGCAGTTCTTC. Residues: CASSKSGLAADSYNEQFF.

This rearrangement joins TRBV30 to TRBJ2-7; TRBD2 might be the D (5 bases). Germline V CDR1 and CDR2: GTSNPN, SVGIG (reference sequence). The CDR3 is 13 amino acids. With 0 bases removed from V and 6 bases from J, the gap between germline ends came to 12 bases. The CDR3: CAWSVVLAREQYF. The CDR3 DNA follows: TGTGCCTGGAGTGTAGTTCTAGCCCGCGAGCAGTACTTC.